The source of this TCR beta chain is a study of blood T cell repertoires in COVID-19. Background on the study: Material from acute and convalescent COVID-19 was sourced from the United States, Italy and Spain. The cDNA or gDNA used as material had been derived from T cells, B-cell-depleted T cells, or PBMCs.

Sequencing was performed with immunoSEQ multiplex PCR; in TCRdb, only in-frame clones are kept and a portion is missing. The sample shows 200,000 to 250,000 clones, about 84% of them seen only once. V was shortened by 0 bases and J by 8 bases, with 13 bases between the two germline ends. The CDR3 contains 15 residues. CDR1 is LGHNT, CDR2 FRNRAP, per germline. The J gene is TRBJ1-4, the V gene TRBV12-5, with D possibly being TRBD1 (5 bases). The receptor comes from a man aged 55 to 70 who had recovered from COVID-19. Sequencing input: PBMCs or T cells enriched from blood (not recorded which). Written as DNA, the CDR3 is TGTGCTAGTGGTTTGGTACGGGGGGGTGAAGAAAAACTGTTTTTT. Protein product: CASGLVRGGEEKLFF.